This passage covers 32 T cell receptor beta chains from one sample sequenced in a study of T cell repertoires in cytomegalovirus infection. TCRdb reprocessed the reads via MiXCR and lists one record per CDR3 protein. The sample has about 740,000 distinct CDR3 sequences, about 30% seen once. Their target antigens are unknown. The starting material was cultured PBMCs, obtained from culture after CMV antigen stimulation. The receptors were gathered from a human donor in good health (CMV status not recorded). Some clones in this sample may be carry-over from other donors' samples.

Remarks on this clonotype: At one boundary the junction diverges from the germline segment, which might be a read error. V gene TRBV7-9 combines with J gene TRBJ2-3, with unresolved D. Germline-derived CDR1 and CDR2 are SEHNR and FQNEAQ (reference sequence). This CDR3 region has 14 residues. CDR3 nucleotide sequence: TGTGCCAGCAGCCCCGCCCCCATCGCCGCCCTTTTCTCTTTT. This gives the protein CASSPAPIAALFSF.

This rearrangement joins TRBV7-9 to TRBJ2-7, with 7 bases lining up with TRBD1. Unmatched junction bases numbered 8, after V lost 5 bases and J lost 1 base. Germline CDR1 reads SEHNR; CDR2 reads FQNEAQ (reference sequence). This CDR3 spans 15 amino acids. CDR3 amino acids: CASSLQTGKSYEQYF. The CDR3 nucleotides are TGTGCCAGCAGCCTCCAGACAGGGAAGTCCTACGAGCAGTACTTC.

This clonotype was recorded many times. The CDR3 spells CSARDGASTDTQYF. The CDR3, as DNA: TGCAGTGCTAGAGATGGGGCGAGTACAGATACGCAGTATTTT. The chain combines TRBV20-1 with TRBJ2-3; tentatively, D is TRBD1 (5 bases). The V gene lost 0 bases and the J gene lost 3 bases, with 10 bases spanning the gap. The CDR3 runs 14 residues. Germline CDR1 reads DFQATT; CDR2 reads SNEGSKA (reference sequence).

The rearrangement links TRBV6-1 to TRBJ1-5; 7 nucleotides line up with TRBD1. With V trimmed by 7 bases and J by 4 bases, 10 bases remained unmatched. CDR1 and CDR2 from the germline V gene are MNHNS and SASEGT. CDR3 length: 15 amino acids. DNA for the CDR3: TGTGCCAGCACAGACAGGGAGGATTGGAATCAGCCCCAGCATTTT. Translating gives CASTDREDWNQPQHF.

The CDR3 nucleotides read TGTGCCAGCAGCTTAGTGTTCCCCTACGAGCAGTACTTC. It yields the protein CASSLVFPYEQYF. The rearrangement uses TRBV7-2 and TRBJ2-7; D uncertain. Germline V CDR1 and CDR2: SGHTA, FQGNSA. The V end lost 1 base, the J end lost 2 bases, and 6 bases lay between the germline ends. This CDR3 has 13 residues.

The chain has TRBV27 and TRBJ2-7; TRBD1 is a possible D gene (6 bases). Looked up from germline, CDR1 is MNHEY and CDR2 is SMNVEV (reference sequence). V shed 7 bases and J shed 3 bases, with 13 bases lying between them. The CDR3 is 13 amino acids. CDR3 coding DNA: TGTGCCAGCACCCCGACAGGAGGCTACGAGCAGTACTTC. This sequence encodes CASTPTGGYEQYF.

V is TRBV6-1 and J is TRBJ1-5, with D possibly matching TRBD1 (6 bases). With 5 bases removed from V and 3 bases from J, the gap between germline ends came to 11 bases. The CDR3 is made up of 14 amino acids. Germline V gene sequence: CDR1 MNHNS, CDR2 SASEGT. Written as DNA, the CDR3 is TGTGCCAGCAGTAAAGGGGGGTTCAATCAGCCCCAGCATTTT. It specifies CASSKGGFNQPQHF.

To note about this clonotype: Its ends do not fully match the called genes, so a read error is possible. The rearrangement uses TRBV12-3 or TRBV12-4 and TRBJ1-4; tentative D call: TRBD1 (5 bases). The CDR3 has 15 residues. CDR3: CASSLNGASNEKLCF. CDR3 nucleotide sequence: TGTGCCAGCAGTTTAAATGGGGCCTCGAATGAAAAACTGTGTTTT.

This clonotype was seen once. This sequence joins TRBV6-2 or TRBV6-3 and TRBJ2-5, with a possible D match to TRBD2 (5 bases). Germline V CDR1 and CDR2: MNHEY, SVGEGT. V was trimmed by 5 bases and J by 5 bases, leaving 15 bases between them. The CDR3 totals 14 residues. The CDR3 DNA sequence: TGTGCCAGCAGTGTTTTACTAGGAGCGGAGACCCAGTACTTC. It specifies CASSVLLGAETQYF.

The CDR3 nucleotides are TGTGCCAGCAGTTCCCGATCGGACAGGGGCCCAGATACGCAGTATTTT. Protein product: CASSSRSDRGPDTQYF. V and J are TRBV7-9 and TRBJ2-3; TRBD1 matches 9 bases. V lost 6 bases, J lost 4 bases, and 11 bases stayed unmatched. The CDR3 runs to 16 residues. From germline, CDR1 is SEHNR and CDR2 FQNEAQ (reference sequence).

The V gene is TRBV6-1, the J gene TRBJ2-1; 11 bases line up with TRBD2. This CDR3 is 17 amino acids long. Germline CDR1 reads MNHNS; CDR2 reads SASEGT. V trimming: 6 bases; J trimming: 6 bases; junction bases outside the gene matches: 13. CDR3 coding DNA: TGTGCCAGCAGCGTCTGGACTAGCGGGCCGAGAGGCAATGAGCAGTTCTTC. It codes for CASSVWTSGPRGNEQFF.

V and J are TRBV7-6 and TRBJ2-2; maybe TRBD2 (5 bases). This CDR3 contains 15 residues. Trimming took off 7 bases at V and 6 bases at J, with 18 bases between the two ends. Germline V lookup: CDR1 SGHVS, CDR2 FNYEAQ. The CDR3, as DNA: TGTGCCAGCACCCCCCGTCGCCGAGCGGCCGGGGAGCTGTTTTTT. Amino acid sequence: CASTPRRRAAGELFF.

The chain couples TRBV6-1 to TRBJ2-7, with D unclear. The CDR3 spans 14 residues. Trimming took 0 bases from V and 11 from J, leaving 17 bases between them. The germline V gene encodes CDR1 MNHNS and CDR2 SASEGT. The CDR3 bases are TGTGCCAGCAGTGAAGCGGGCGCGGCAAGGGTCGAGTACTTC. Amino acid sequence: CASSEAGAARVEYF.

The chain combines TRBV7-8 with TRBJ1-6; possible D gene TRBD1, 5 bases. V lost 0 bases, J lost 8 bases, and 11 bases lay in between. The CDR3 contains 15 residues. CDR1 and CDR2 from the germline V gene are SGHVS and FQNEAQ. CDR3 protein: CASSLAGLFDSPLHF. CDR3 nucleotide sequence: TGTGCCAGCAGCTTAGCGGGGCTTTTCGATTCACCCCTCCACTTT.

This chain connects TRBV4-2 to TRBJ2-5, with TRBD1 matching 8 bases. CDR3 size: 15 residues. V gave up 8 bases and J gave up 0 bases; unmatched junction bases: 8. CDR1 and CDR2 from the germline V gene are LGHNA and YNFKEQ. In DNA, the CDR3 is TGTGCCAGCTCCCAGCAGGGGGCGGACCAAGAGACCCAGTACTTC. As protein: CASSQQGADQETQYF.

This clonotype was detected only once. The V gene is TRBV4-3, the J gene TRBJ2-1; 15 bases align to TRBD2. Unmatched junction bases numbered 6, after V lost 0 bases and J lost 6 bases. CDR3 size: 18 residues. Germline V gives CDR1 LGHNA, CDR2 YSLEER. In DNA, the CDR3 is TGCGCCAGCAGCCAAGATTGGACTAGCGGGAGGGCCGCCAATGAGCAGTTCTTC. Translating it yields CASSQDWTSGRAANEQFF.

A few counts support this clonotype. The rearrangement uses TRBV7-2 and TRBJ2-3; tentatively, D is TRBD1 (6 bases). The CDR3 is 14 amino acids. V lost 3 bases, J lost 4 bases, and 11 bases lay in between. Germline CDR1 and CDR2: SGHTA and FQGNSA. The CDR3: CASSFGGPADTQYF. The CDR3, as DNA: TGTGCCAGCAGCTTTGGGGGCCCCGCAGATACGCAGTATTTT. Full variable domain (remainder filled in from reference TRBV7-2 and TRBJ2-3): GAGVSQSPSNKVTEKGKDVELRCDPISGHTALYWYRQSLGQGLEFLIYFQGNSAPDKSGLPSDRFSAERTGGSVSTLTIQRTQQEDSAVYLCASSFGGPADTQYFGPGTRLTVL.

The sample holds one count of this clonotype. CDR3 nucleotide sequence: TGTGCCAGCAGCTTGGGGGGAGCGGGAGGGGAAGGTGAGCAGTTCTTC. This encodes CASSLGGAGGEGEQFF. The gene calls are TRBV5-4 and TRBJ2-1; TRBD2 aligns across 10 bases. The germline CDR1 and CDR2 sequences are SGHNT and YYREEE (reference sequence). The trim removed 0 bases at V and 9 bases at J, leaving 9 bases unmatched. The CDR3 is made up of 16 amino acids.

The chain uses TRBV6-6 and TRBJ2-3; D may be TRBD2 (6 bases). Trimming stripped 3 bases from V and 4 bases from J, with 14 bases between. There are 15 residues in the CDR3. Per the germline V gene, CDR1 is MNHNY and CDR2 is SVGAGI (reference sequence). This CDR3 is CASSYTSGRSDTQYF. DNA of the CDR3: TGTGCCAGCAGTTATACGTCAGGGAGGTCAGATACGCAGTATTTT.

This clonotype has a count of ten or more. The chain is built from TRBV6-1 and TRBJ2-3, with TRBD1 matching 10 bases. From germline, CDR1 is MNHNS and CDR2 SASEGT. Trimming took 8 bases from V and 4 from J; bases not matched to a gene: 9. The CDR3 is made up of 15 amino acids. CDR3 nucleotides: TGTGCCAGCTCCGGGACAGGGGAAAGGGCAGATACGCAGTATTTT. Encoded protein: CASSGTGERADTQYF.

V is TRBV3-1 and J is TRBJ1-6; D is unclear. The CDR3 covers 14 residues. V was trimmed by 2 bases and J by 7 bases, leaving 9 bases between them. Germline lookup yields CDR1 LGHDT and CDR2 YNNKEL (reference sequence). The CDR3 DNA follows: TGTGCCAGCAGCCAATCTGTCAGGAATTCACCCCTCCACTTT. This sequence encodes CASSQSVRNSPLHF.

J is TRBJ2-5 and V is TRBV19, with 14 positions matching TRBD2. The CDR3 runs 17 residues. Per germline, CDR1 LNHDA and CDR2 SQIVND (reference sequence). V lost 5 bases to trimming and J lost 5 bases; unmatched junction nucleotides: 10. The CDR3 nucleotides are TGTGCCAGTAGTGGCGAGGGACTAGCGGGAGTGTCGGAGACCCAGTACTTC. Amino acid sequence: CASSGEGLAGVSETQYF.

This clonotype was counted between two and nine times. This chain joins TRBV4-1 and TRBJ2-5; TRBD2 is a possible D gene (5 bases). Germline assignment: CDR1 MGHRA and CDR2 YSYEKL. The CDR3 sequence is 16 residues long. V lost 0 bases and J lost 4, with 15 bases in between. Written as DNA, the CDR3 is TGCGCCAGCAGCCAAGACGGCCGGGGTGTGGGAGAGACCCAGTACTTC. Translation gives CASSQDGRGVGETQYF.

CDR3 nucleotide sequence: TGTGCCAGTAGCCCCCTAGCGGGCAATGAGCAGTTCTTC. Translated: CASSPLAGNEQFF. The V call is TRBV19, the J call TRBJ2-1, with TRBD2 identical over 8 bases. The CDR3 extends over 13 amino acids. V trimming: 6 bases; J trimming: 6 bases; junction bases outside the gene matches: 4. The germline V gene has CDR1 LNHDA and CDR2 SQIVND (reference sequence).

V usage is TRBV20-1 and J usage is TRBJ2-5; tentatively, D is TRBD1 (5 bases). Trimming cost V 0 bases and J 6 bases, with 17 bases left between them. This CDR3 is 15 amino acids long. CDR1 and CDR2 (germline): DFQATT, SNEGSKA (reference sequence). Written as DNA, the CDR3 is TGCAGTGCTAGAGATCCTCAGGGTAACGTACAGACCCAGTACTTC. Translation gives CSARDPQGNVQTQYF.

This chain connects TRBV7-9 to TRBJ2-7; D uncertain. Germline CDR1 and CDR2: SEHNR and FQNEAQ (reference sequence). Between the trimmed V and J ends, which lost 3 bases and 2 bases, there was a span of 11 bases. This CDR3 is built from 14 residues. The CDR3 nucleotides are TGTGCCAGCAGCTTGCCCGTAGTTCCCTACGAGCAGTACTTC. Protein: CASSLPVVPYEQYF.

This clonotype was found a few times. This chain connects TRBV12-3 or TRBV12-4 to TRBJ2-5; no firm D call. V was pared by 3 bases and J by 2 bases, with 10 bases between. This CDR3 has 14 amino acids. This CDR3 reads CASSFGPAQETQYF. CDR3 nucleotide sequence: TGTGCCAGCAGTTTTGGTCCAGCACAAGAGACCCAGTACTTC.

As DNA, the CDR3 is TGTGCCAGCAGCCGTACGACCCTAGGCAATGAGCAGTTCTTC. As protein: CASSRTTLGNEQFF. The chain employs TRBV12-3 or TRBV12-4 and TRBJ2-1; D uncertain. Trimming took 6 bases from V and 6 from J, leaving 15 bases between them. The CDR3 runs 14 residues.

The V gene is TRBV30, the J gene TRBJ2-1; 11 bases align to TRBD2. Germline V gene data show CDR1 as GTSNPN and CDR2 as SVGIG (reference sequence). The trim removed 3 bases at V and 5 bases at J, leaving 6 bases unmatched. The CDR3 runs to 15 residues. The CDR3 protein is CAWRHGLAGNNEQFF. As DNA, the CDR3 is TGTGCCTGGAGGCATGGACTAGCGGGCAACAATGAGCAGTTCTTC.

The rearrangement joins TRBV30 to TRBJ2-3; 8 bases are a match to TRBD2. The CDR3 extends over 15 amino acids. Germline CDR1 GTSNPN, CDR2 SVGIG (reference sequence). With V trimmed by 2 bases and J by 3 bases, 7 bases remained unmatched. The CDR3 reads CAWSQAGVLTDTQYF. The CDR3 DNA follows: TGTGCCTGGAGTCAAGCGGGGGTCTTAACAGATACGCAGTATTTT.

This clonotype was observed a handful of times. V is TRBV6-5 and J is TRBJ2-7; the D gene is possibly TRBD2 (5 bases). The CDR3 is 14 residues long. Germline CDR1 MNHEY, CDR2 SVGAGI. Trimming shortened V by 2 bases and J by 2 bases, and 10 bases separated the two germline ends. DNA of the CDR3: TGTGCCAGCAGTTACGGACGGGGTACCTACGAGCAGTACTTC. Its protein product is CASSYGRGTYEQYF.

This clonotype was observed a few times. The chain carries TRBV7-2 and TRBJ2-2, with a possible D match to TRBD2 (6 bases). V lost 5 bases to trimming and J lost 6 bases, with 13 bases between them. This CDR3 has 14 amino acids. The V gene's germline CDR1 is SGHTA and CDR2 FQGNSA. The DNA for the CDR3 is TGTGCCAGCAGCCTCGGGGGTAGGGCCGGGGAGCTGTTTTTT. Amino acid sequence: CASSLGGRAGELFF.